These T cell receptor beta chains were read from a single sample in a study of T cell responses to AZD1222 COVID-19 vaccine. Some clones are missing from TCRdb's copy, which holds only in-frame ones; the method was immunoSEQ multiplex PCR. Among roughly 55,000 clones listed, 80% to 90% were seen once. The sample consisted of peripheral blood, taken on day 0 of AZD1222 vaccination. Receptor source: an adult in good health. Each CDR3 is given with its conserved first and last residue. D genes are given only for firm matches. Clone size appears in some rows only: once, few, many, or a class for an expanded clone.

V: TRBV6-5
J: TRBJ2-1
D: -
size: -
CDR3: CASSIDYRVSEQFF
DNA: TGTGCCAGCAGTATCGATTACAGGGTTAGTGAGCAGTTCTTC

V: TRBV7-9
J: TRBJ2-2
D: -
size: -
CDR3: CASSPSGALLMTGELFF
DNA: TGTGCCAGCAGCCCCTCAGGGGCGCTCCTCATGACCGGGGAGCTGTTTTTT

V: TRBV19
J: TRBJ1-5
D: TRBD1
size: -
CDR3: CASSPRDSGGQPQHF
DNA: TGTGCCAGTAGTCCCCGGGACAGTGGGGGTCAGCCCCAGCATTTT

V: TRBV19
J: TRBJ1-6
D: -
size: -
CDR3: CATSKDGVNNSPLHF
DNA: TGTGCCACCTCAAAGGACGGGGTGAATAATTCACCCCTCCACTTT

V: TRBV28
J: TRBJ1-3
D: -
size: -
CDR3: CASFRETGNTIYF
DNA: TGTGCCAGCTTTAGGGAAACTGGAAACACCATATATTTT

V: TRBV18
J: TRBJ2-7
D: TRBD2
size: few
CDR3: CASSLGGTSAEQYF
DNA: TGTGCCAGCTCGTTAGGCGGGACTAGCGCCGAGCAGTACTTC

V: TRBV7-8
J: TRBJ2-1
D: -
size: -
CDR3: CASSLRDSFYNEQFF
DNA: TGTGCCAGCAGCTTAAGAGACTCTTTCTACAATGAGCAGTTCTTC

V: TRBV7-9
J: TRBJ2-1
D: TRBD2
size: -
CDR3: CASSPPFRLAPYNEQFF
DNA: TGTGCCAGCAGCCCCCCCTTCCGACTAGCGCCATACAATGAGCAGTTCTTC

V: TRBV5-1
J: TRBJ2-7
D: -
size: few
CDR3: CASSLEGNSYEQYF
DNA: TGCGCCAGCAGCTTGGAGGGCAACTCCTACGAGCAGTACTTC

V: TRBV11-2
J: TRBJ2-1
D: -
size: -
CDR3: CASSLARGWYNEQFF
DNA: TGTGCCAGCAGCTTAGCTCGGGGGTGGTACAATGAGCAGTTCTTC

V: TRBV7-9
J: TRBJ2-1
D: -
size: -
CDR3: CASSLVPASIRMGREQFF
DNA: TGTGCCAGCAGCTTAGTCCCAGCGAGCATCCGGATGGGCCGTGAGCAGTTCTTC

V: TRBV12-3/TRBV12-4
J: TRBJ2-7
D: -
size: -
CDR3: CASSLIGRYEQYF
DNA: TGTGCCAGCAGTTTAATAGGTAGATACGAGCAGTACTTC

V: TRBV19
J: TRBJ1-5
D: TRBD1
size: -
CDR3: CASTGQVLGSNQPQHF
DNA: TGTGCCAGTACCGGACAGGTCTTGGGGAGCAATCAGCCCCAGCATTTT

V: TRBV28
J: TRBJ1-2
D: TRBD1
size: -
CDR3: CASSPDRVNRYGYTF
DNA: TGTGCCAGCAGTCCTGACAGGGTGAATCGCTATGGCTACACCTTC

V: TRBV5-4
J: TRBJ2-7
D: -
size: -
CDR3: CASSPVAGTPYEQYF
DNA: TGTGCCAGCAGTCCCGTGGCGGGCACCCCCTACGAGCAGTACTTC

V: TRBV19
J: TRBJ1-3
D: -
size: -
CDR3: CASRTGDSGNTIYF
DNA: TGTGCCAGTAGGACAGGCGACTCTGGAAACACCATATATTTT

V: TRBV7-2
J: TRBJ1-5
D: TRBD1
size: -
CDR3: CASSLAVGGHQPQHF
DNA: TGTGCCAGCAGCTTAGCCGTAGGGGGCCATCAGCCCCAGCATTTT

V: TRBV5-1
J: TRBJ2-5
D: -
size: -
CDR3: CASSLARKETQYF
DNA: TGCGCCAGCAGCTTGGCCAGAAAAGAGACCCAGTACTTC

V: TRBV2
J: TRBJ2-7
D: TRBD1
size: -
CDR3: CASRLQGAAYEQYF
DNA: TGTGCCAGCAGGCTTCAGGGGGCGGCCTACGAGCAGTACTTC

V: TRBV9
J: TRBJ1-1
D: TRBD1
size: -
CDR3: CASSAVSGGVTEAFF
DNA: TGTGCCAGCAGCGCCGTCTCAGGGGGTGTCACTGAAGCTTTCTTT

V: TRBV6-1
J: TRBJ2-1
D: -
size: -
CDR3: CASSEIDSSANEQFF
DNA: TGTGCCAGCAGTGAAATCGATTCGAGTGCCAATGAGCAGTTCTTC

V: TRBV3-1/TRBV3-2
J: TRBJ1-5
D: -
size: few
CDR3: CASSQGGSNQPQHF
DNA: TGTGCCAGCAGCCAGGGAGGGTCCAATCAGCCCCAGCATTTT

V: TRBV15
J: TRBJ1-4
D: -
size: -
CDR3: CATSSRGEGPWGEKLFF
DNA: TGTGCCACCAGCAGTAGGGGGGAAGGGCCCTGGGGTGAAAAACTGTTTTTT

V: TRBV5-1
J: TRBJ2-6
D: -
size: -
CDR3: CASSPLRATPTGANVLTF
DNA: TGCGCCAGCAGCCCCCTTCGGGCGACACCCACTGGGGCCAACGTCCTGACTTTC

V: TRBV28
J: TRBJ2-1
D: -
size: -
CDR3: CASSLWQGRGYNEQFF
DNA: TGTGCCAGCAGTTTATGGCAGGGACGGGGCTACAATGAGCAGTTCTTC

V: TRBV6-5
J: TRBJ1-5
D: -
size: -
CDR3: CATYLADYSNQPQHF
DNA: TGTGCCACCTACTTGGCGGACTATAGCAATCAGCCCCAGCATTTT

V: TRBV11-2
J: TRBJ1-3
D: -
size: -
CDR3: CASSGGGASGNTIYF
DNA: TGTGCCAGCAGCGGAGGAGGGGCCTCTGGAAACACCATATATTTT

V: TRBV28
J: TRBJ1-2
D: -
size: -
CDR3: CASSFMGAVYGYTF
DNA: TGTGCCAGCAGTTTCATGGGCGCAGTTTATGGCTACACCTTC

V: TRBV10-3
J: TRBJ2-2
D: -
size: -
CDR3: CAISPRETGELFF
DNA: TGTGCCATTTCCCCGCGGGAAACCGGGGAGCTGTTTTTT

V: TRBV7-2
J: TRBJ2-7
D: TRBD2
size: -
CDR3: CASSLDTGGTYEQYF
DNA: TGTGCCAGCAGCTTAGATACGGGGGGTACCTACGAGCAGTACTTC

V: TRBV7-5
J: TRBJ1-6
D: -
size: -
CDR3: CARSLVVGTGYSPLHF
DNA: TGTGCCAGAAGCTTAGTCGTCGGGACAGGTTATTCACCCCTCCACTTT

V: TRBV28
J: TRBJ2-2
D: -
size: -
CDR3: CASSLLHTGELFF
DNA: TGTGCCAGCAGTTTATTACACACCGGGGAGCTGTTTTTT

V: TRBV15
J: TRBJ2-5
D: TRBD2
size: -
CDR3: CATSRDPGGQETQYF
DNA: TGTGCCACCAGCAGAGATCCGGGGGGACAAGAGACCCAGTACTTC

V: TRBV29-1
J: TRBJ1-1
D: -
size: -
CDR3: CSADRSGTTEAFF
DNA: TGCAGCGCCGACAGGTCGGGGACCACTGAAGCTTTCTTT

V: TRBV2
J: TRBJ2-7
D: TRBD2
size: -
CDR3: CASSDPGTSGRALSYEQYF
DNA: TGTGCCAGCAGCGACCCAGGGACTAGCGGGAGGGCTCTCTCCTACGAGCAGTACTTC

V: TRBV27
J: TRBJ1-6
D: -
size: -
CDR3: CASSWAGAESPLHF
DNA: TGTGCCAGCAGCTGGGCGGGGGCTGAATCACCCCTCCACTTT

V: TRBV6-5
J: TRBJ2-7
D: TRBD1
size: -
CDR3: CASSYSGTGDYEQYF
DNA: TGTGCCAGCAGTTACTCGGGGACAGGGGACTACGAGCAGTACTTC

V: TRBV21-1
J: TRBJ1-1
D: -
size: -
CDR3: CASSKALWTAQGDTEAFF
DNA: TGTGCCAGCAGCAAAGCGCTTTGGACAGCACAAGGTGACACTGAAGCTTTCTTT

V: TRBV6-5
J: TRBJ1-1
D: TRBD1
size: -
CDR3: CASTADRDGLTEAFF
DNA: TGTGCCAGCACCGCGGACAGGGACGGGTTAACTGAAGCTTTCTTT

V: TRBV18
J: TRBJ2-1
D: TRBD2
size: -
CDR3: CASSPASGRFSSYNEQFF
DNA: TGTGCCAGCTCACCTGCTAGCGGGAGGTTCAGCTCCTACAATGAGCAGTTCTTC

V: TRBV19
J: TRBJ2-7
D: TRBD2
size: -
CDR3: CASSIGPQAGVGEQYF
DNA: TGTGCCAGTAGTATAGGCCCCCAAGCGGGAGTAGGGGAGCAGTACTTC

V: TRBV28
J: TRBJ2-1
D: TRBD2
size: -
CDR3: CASSSTSGSPWDEQFF
DNA: TGTGCCAGCAGTTCCACTAGCGGCTCCCCATGGGATGAGCAGTTCTTC

V: TRBV28
J: TRBJ1-6
D: -
size: -
CDR3: CASHTHTGNSPLHF
DNA: TGTGCCAGCCATACCCACACGGGTAATTCACCCCTCCACTTT

V: TRBV28
J: TRBJ1-1
D: -
size: -
CDR3: CASRVESGTNTEAFF
DNA: TGTGCCAGCAGGGTAGAAAGTGGAACGAACACTGAAGCTTTCTTT

V: TRBV11-1
J: TRBJ2-1
D: -
size: -
CDR3: CASSFGRGKDDEQFF
DNA: TGTGCCAGCAGCTTCGGCCGGGGGAAAGACGATGAGCAGTTCTTC

V: TRBV5-6
J: TRBJ1-2
D: -
size: -
CDR3: CASSLDRAYGYTF
DNA: TGTGCCAGCAGCTTGGACAGGGCATATGGCTACACCTTC

V: TRBV18
J: TRBJ1-1
D: -
size: -
CDR3: CASSPSVGENTEAFF
DNA: TGTGCCAGCTCACCTTCGGTCGGAGAGAACACTGAAGCTTTCTTT

V: TRBV27
J: TRBJ2-7
D: -
size: -
CDR3: CASSGRGRAYEQYF
DNA: TGTGCCAGCAGCGGAAGGGGTCGAGCCTACGAGCAGTACTTC

V: TRBV6-4
J: TRBJ2-1
D: TRBD2
size: -
CDR3: CASSALWGLAYNEQFF
DNA: TGTGCCAGCAGCGCCCTTTGGGGACTAGCCTACAATGAGCAGTTCTTC

V: TRBV6-4
J: TRBJ2-3
D: TRBD2
size: -
CDR3: CASSLVAGGPDTQYF
DNA: TGTGCCAGCAGTTTGGTAGCGGGAGGGCCAGATACGCAGTATTTT

V: TRBV2
J: TRBJ2-1
D: -
size: -
CDR3: CASTGASEQFF
DNA: TGTGCCAGCACGGGGGCCAGTGAGCAGTTCTTC

V: TRBV10-1
J: TRBJ2-3
D: TRBD2
size: -
CDR3: CASTSGNTDTQYF
DNA: TGCGCCAGCACTAGCGGAAACACAGATACGCAGTATTTT

V: TRBV28
J: TRBJ1-2
D: TRBD1
size: -
CDR3: CASSQAGGYGYTF
DNA: TGTGCCAGCAGTCAGGCAGGGGGATATGGCTACACCTTC

V: TRBV7-3
J: TRBJ2-3
D: TRBD2
size: -
CDR3: CASSLTSGRGDTQYF
DNA: TGTGCCAGCAGCTTAACTAGCGGGAGGGGAGATACGCAGTATTTT

V: TRBV28
J: TRBJ2-7
D: -
size: -
CDR3: CASNPPSTSSYEQYF
DNA: TGTGCCAGCAATCCGCCGTCGACTAGCTCCTACGAGCAGTACTTC

V: TRBV2
J: TRBJ2-7
D: TRBD1
size: once
CDR3: CASSAGTGFREQYF
DNA: TGTGCCAGCAGTGCCGGGACAGGGTTTAGGGAGCAGTACTTC

V: TRBV10-1
J: TRBJ2-1
D: TRBD2
size: -
CDR3: CASSELAGLDEQFF
DNA: TGCGCCAGCAGTGAACTAGCGGGACTGGATGAGCAGTTCTTC

V: TRBV28
J: TRBJ1-1
D: -
size: -
CDR3: CASSLGGITEAFF
DNA: TGTGCCAGCAGTTTAGGGGGGATCACTGAAGCTTTCTTT

V: TRBV6-5
J: TRBJ2-2
D: TRBD1
size: -
CDR3: CAIGAGGTGELFF
DNA: TGTGCCATCGGGGCAGGGGGTACCGGGGAGCTGTTTTTT

V: TRBV6-6
J: TRBJ2-3
D: -
size: -
CDR3: CASSFRTPLRGFETTPSTDTQYF
DNA: TGTGCCAGCAGCTTTAGGACGCCCCTTCGCGGTTTCGAAACCACCCCTTCAACAGATACGCAGTATTTT